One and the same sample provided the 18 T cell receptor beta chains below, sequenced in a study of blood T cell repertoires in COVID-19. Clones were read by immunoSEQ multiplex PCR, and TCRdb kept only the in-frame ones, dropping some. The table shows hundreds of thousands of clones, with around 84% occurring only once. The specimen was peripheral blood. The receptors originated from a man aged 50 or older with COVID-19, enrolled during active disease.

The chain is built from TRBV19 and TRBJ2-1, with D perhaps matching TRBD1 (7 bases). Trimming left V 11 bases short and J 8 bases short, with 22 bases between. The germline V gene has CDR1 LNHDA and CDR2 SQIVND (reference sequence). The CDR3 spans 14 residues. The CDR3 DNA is TGTGCCTCAAACCCTGCAGGGGGGATTTATGAGCAGTTCTTC. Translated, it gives CASNPAGGIYEQFF.

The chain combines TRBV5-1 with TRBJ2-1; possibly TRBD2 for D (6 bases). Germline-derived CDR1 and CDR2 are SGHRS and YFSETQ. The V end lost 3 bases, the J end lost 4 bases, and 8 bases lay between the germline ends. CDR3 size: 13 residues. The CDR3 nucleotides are TGCGCCAGCAGCTCCCGGGGGTACAATGAGCAGTTCTTC. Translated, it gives CASSSRGYNEQFF.

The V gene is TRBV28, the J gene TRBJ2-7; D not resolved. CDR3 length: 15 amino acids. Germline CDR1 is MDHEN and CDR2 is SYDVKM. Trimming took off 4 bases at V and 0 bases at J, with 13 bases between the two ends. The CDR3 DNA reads TGTGCCAGCAGTTCCCCGGCAGGTTCCTCCTACGAGCAGTACTTC. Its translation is CASSSPAGSSYEQYF.

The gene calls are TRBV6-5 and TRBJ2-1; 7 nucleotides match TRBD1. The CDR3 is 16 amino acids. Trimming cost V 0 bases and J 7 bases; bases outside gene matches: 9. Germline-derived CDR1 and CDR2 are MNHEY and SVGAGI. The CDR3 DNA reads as TGTGCCAGCAGTTACTCGATGCCGGACAGGACGAATGAGCAGTTCTTC. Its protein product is CASSYSMPDRTNEQFF.

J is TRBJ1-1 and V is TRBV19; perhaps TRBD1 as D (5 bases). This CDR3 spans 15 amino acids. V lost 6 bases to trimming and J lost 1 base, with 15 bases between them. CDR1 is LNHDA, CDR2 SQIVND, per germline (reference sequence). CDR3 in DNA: TGTGCCAGTAGCCCGGGCGGACAAACGAACACTGAAGCTTTCTTT. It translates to CASSPGGQTNTEAFF.

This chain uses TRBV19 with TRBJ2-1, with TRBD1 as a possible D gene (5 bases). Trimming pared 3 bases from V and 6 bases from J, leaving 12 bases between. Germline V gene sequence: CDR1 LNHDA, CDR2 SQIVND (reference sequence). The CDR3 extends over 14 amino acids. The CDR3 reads CASSILWGPNEQFF. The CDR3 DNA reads TGTGCCAGTAGTATCCTTTGGGGCCCCAATGAGCAGTTCTTC.

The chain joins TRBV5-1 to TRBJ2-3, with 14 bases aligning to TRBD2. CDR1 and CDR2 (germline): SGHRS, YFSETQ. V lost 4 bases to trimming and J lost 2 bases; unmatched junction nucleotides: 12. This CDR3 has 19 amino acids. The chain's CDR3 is CASSPQNGLAGGATDTQYF. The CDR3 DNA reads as TGCGCCAGCAGCCCGCAAAACGGACTAGCGGGGGGAGCCACAGATACGCAGTATTTT.

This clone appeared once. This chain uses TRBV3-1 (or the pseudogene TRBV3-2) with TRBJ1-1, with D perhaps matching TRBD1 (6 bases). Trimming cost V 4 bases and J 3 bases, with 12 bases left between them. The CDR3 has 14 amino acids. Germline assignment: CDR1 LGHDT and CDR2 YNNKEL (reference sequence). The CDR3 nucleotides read TGTGCCAGCAGCCGGGCGGGGGCGGACACTGAAGCTTTCTTT. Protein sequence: CASSRAGADTEAFF.

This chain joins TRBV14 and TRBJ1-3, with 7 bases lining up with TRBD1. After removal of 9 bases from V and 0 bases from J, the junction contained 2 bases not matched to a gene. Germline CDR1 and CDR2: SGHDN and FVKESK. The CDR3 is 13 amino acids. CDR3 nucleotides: TGTGCCAGACAGGGGAGCTCTGGAAACACCATATATTTT. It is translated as CARQGSSGNTIYF.

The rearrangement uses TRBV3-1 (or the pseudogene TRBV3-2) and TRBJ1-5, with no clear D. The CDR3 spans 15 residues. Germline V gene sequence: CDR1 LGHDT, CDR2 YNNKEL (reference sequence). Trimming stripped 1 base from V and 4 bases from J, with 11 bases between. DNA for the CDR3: TGTGCCAGCAGCCAAGGACCTAACGGGAATCAGCCCCAGCATTTT. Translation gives CASSQGPNGNQPQHF.

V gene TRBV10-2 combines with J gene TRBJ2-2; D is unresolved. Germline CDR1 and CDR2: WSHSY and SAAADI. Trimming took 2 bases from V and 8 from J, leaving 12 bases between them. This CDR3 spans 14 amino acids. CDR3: CASSEPPSLGELFF. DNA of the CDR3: TGCGCCAGCAGTGAGCCCCCCAGTCTGGGGGAGCTGTTTTTT.

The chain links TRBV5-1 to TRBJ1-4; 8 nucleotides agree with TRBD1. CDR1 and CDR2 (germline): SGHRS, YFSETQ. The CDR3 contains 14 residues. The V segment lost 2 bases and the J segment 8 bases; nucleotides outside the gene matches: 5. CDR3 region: CASSFSRGQEKLFF. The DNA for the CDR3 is TGCGCCAGCAGCTTTAGCAGGGGGCAGGAAAAACTGTTTTTT.

The DNA for the CDR3 is TGTGCCAGCAGCTACGACAGGGGGCGGGGTGAAGCTTTCTTT. Translation: CASSYDRGRGEAFF. The chain combines TRBV7-2 with TRBJ1-1; 10 bases are shared with TRBD1. The CDR3 runs to 14 residues. Germline loops: CDR1 SGHTA, CDR2 FQGNSA. The ends lost 4 bases at V and 7 bases at J; junction bases unmatched: 6.

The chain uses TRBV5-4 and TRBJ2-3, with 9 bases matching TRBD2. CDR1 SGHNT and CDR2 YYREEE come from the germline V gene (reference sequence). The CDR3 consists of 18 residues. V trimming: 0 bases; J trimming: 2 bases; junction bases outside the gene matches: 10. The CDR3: CASSLAAGSGGFTDTQYF. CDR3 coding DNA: TGTGCCAGCAGCTTGGCAGCGGGCAGCGGGGGGTTCACAGATACGCAGTATTTT.

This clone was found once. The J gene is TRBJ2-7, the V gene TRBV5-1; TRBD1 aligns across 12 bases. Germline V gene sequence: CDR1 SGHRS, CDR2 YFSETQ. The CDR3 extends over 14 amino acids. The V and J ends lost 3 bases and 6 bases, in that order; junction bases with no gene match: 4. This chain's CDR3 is CASSSGTGGGEQYF. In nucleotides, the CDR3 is TGCGCCAGCAGCTCCGGGACAGGGGGCGGCGAGCAGTACTTC.

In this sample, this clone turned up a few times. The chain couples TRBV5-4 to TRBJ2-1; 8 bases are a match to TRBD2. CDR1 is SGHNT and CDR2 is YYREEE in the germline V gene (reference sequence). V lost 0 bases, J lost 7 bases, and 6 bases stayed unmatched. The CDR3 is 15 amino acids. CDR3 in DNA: TGTGCCAGCAGCTTGGGGCGGGGGGCTCGTAATGAGCAGTTCTTC. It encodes CASSLGRGARNEQFF.

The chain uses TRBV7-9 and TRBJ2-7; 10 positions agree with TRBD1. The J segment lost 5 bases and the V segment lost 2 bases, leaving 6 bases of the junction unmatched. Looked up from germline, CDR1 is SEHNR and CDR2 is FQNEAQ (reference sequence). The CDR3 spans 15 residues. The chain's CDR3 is CASSLLGQGGDEQYF. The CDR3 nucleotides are TGTGCCAGCAGCTTACTAGGACAGGGGGGTGACGAGCAGTACTTC.

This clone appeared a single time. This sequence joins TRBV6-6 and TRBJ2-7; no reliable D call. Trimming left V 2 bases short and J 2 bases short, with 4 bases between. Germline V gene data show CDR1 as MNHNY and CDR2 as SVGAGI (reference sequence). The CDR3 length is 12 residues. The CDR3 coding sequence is TGTGCCAGCAGTTACGAGGCCTACGAGCAGTACTTC. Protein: CASSYEAYEQYF.